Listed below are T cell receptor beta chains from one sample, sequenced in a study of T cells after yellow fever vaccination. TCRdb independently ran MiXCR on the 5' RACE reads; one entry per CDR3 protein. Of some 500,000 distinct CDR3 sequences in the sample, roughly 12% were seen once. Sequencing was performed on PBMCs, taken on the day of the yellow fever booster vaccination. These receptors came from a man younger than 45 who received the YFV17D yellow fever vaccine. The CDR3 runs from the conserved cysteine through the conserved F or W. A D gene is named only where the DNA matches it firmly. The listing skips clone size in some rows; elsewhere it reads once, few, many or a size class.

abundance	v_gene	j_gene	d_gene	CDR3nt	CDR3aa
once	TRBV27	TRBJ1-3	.	TGTGCCAGCAGTCCGGGCCCAGGGAACTCTGGAAACACCATATATTTT	CASSPGPGNSGNTIYF
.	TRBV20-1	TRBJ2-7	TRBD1	TGCAGTGCTACCGGGACAGGGGTCTCCGGCGAGCAGTACTTC	CSATGTGVSGEQYF
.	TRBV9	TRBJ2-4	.	TGTGCCAGCAGCGCTGGGGGGGCAGATCAGTACTTC	CASSAGGADQYF
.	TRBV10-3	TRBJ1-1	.	TGTGCCATCACGACAGGCCCCGGAGATGAAGCTTTCTTT	CAITTGPGDEAFF
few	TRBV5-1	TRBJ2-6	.	TGCGCCAGCAGACCCCTAAACTCTGGGGCCAACGTCCTGACTTTC	CASRPLNSGANVLTF
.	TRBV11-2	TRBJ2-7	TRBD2	TGTGCCAGCAGCTTACCCCCCTGGACTAGCGGAGTGTCGAACTCCTACGAGCAGTACTTC	CASSLPPWTSGVSNSYEQYF
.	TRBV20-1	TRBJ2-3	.	TGCAGTGCTATTGCAGGTGGGAGCGCTGGGCCAGATACGCAGTATTTT	CSAIAGGSAGPDTQYF
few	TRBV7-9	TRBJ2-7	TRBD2	TGTGCCAGCAGAGAAGCGGGAGACGACGGCGAGCAGTACTTC	CASREAGDDGEQYF
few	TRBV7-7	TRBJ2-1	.	TGTGCCAGCAGCTTAGGACAGGGACTCAATGAGCAGTTCTTC	CASSLGQGLNEQFF
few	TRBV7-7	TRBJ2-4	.	TGTGCTAGCAGCCCGGGGTCGGGAGTCAACATTCAGTACTTC	CASSPGSGVNIQYF
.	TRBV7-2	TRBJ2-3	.	TGTGCCAGCAGCTTAATGGGCGGAACCACAGATACGCGGTATTTT	CASSLMGGTTDTRYF
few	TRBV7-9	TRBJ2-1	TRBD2	TGTGCCAGCAAATCGGGACTAGCGGTTTCCTACAATGAGCAGTTCTTC	CASKSGLAVSYNEQFF